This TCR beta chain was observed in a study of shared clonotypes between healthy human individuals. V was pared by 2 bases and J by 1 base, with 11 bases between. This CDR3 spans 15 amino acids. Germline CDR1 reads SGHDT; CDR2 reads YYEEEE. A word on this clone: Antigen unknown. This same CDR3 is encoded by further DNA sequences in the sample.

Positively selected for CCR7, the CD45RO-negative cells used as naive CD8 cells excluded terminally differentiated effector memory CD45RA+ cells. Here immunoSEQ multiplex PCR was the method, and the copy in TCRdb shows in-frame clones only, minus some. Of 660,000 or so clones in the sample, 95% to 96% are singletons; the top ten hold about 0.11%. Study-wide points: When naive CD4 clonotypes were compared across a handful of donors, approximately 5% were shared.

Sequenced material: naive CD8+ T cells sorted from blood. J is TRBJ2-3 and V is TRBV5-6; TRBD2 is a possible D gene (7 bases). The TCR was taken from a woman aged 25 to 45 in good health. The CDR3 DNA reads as TGTGCCAGCAGCTTAGGGGGAGGGGGCACAGATACGCAGTATTTT. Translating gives CASSLGGGGTDTQYF.